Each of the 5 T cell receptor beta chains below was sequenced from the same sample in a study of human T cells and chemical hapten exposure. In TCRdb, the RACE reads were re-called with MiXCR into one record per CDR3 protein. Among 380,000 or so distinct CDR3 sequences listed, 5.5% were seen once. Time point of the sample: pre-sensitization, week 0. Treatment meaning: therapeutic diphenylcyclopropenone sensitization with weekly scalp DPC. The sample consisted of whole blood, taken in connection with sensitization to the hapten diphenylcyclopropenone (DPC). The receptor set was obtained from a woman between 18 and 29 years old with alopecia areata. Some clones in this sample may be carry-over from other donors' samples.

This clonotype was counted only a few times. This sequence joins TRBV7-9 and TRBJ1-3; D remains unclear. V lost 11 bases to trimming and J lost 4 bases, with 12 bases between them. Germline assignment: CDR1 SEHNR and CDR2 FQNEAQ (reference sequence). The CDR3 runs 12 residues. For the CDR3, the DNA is TGTGCCGCCGACGGTCAGGGAAACACCATATATTTT. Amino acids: CAADGQGNTIYF.

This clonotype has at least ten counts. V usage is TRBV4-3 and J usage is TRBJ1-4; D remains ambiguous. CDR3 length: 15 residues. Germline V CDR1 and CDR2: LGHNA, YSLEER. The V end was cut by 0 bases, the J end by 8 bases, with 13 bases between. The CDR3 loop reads CASSQDFAEREKLFF. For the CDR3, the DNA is TGCGCCAGCAGCCAAGATTTCGCCGAACGGGAAAAACTGTTTTTT.

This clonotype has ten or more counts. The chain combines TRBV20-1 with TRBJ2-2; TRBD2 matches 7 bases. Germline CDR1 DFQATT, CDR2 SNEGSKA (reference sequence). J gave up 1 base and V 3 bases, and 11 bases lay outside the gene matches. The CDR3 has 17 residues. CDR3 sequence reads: CSARALGGALNTGELFF. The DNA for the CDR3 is TGCAGTGCTAGGGCCCTGGGAGGGGCTTTGAACACCGGGGAGCTGTTTTTT.

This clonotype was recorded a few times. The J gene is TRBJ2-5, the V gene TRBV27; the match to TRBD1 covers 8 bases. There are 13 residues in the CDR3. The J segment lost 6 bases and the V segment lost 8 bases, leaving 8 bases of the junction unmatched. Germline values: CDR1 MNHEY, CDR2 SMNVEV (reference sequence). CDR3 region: CASGRTGSKTQYF. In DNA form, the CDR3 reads TGTGCCAGCGGAAGGACAGGGTCCAAGACCCAGTACTTC.

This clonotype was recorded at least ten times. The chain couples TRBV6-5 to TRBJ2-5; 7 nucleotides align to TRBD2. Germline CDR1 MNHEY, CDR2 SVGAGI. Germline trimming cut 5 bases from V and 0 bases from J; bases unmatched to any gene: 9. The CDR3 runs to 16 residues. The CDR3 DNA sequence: TGTGCCAGCAGTCCCCCGGGTCTAGCGGACCAAGAGACCCAGTACTTC. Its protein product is CASSPPGLADQETQYF.